This paragraph reports one TCR beta chain. Its specificity is not known. This sample is drawn from a study of cytomegalovirus exposure and HLA in healthy donors. Findings of the study overall: TCR beta V- and J-gene trimming was later associated with a missense DCLRE1C variant.

Donors sampled were nominally healthy, though unrecorded immune exposures were likely. Primers included in the PCR were 60 Vbeta and 13 Jbeta primers. TCRdb's copy holds only in-frame clones and misses some; the assay was immunoSEQ multiplex PCR. Of over 110,000 clones listed, 80% to 85% are singletons. The CDR3 spans 13 residues. Trimming took off 0 bases at V and 8 bases at J, with 10 bases between the two ends. Germline V gene lookup returns CDR1 SGHDN and CDR2 FVKESK. The source is a male donor in good health and CMV-seropositive. Sequenced input: PBMCs. The V call is TRBV14, the J call TRBJ1-1; D call uncertain. The CDR3, as DNA: TGTGCCAGCAGCCAAGATGGTAGTCCAGAAGCTTTCTTT. The encoded protein is CASSQDGSPEAFF.